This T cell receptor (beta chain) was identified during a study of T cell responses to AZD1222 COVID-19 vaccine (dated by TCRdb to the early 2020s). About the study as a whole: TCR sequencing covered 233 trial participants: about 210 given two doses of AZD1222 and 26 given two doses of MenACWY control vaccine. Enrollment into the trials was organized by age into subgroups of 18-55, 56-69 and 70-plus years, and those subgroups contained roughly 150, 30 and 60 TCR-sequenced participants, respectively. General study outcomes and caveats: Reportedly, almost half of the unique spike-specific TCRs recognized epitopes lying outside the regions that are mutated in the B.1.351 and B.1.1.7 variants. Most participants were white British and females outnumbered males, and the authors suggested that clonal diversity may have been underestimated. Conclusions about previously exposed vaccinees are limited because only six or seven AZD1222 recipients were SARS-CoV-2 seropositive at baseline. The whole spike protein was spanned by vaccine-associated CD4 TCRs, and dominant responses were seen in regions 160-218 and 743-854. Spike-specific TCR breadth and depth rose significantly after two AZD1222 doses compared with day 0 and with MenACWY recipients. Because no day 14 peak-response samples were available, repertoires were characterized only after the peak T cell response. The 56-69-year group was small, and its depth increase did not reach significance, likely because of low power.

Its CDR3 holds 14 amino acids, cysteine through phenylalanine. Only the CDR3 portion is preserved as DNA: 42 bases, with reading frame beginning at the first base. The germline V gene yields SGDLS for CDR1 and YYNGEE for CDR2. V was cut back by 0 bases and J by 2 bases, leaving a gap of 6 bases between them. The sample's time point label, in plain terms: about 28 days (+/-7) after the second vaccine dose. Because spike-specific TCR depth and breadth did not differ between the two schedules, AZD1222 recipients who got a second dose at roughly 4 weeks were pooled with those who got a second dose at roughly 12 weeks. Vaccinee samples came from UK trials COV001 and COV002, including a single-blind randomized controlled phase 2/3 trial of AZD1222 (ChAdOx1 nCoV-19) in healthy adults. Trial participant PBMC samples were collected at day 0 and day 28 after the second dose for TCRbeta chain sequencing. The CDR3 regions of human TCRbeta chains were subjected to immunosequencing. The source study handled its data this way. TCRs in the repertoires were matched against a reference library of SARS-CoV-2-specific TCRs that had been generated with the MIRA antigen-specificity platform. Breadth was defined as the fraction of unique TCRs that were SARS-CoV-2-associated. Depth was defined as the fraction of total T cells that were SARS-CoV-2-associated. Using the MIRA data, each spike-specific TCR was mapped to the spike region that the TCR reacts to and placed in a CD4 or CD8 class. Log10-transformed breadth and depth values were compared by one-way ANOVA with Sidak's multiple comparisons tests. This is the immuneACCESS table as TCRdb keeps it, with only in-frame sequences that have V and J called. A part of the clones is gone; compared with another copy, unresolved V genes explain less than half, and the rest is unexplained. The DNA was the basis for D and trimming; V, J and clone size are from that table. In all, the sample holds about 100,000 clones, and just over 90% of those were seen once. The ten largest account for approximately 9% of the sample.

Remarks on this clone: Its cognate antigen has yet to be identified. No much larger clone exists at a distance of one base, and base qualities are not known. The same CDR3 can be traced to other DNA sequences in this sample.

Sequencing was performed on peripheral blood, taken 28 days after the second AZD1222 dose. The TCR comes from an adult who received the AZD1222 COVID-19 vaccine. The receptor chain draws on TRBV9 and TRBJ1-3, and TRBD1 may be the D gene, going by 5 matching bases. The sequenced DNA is TGTGCCAGCAGCGTAGCGGGGGCTGGAAACACCATATATTTT. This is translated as CASSVAGAGNTIYF. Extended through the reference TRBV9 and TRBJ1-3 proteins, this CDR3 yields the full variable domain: DSGVTQTPKHLITATGQRVTLRCSPRSGDLSVYWYQQSLDQGLQFLIQYYNGEERAKGNILERFSAQQFPDLHSELNLSSLELGDSALYFCASSVAGAGNTIYFGEGSWLTVV.